This TCR beta chain emerged from a study of blood T cell repertoires in COVID-19. Study overall: The study drew acute and convalescent COVID-19 samples from the United States, Italy and Spain. Sample material is recorded as cDNA or gDNA derived from T cells, B-cell-depleted T cells, or PBMCs.

In the study's own analysis: Nucleated cell counts were estimated from reference gene primer amplification. Sequencing used immunoSEQ multiplex PCR; TCRdb keeps in-frame clones, though not all of them. For V, J and clone size, that table is used; D and trimming come from the DNA. The sample shows roughly 140,000 clones, around nine tenths of them seen only once. The CDR3 has 16 residues. V shed 2 bases, J shed 1 base, and the junction held 6 bases outside the gene matches. From germline, CDR1 is SGHVS and CDR2 FQNEAQ. Sequencing was carried out using peripheral blood. This receptor was taken from a woman between 40 and 50 years old with acute or convalescent COVID-19. This chain joins TRBV7-8 and TRBJ1-2; TRBD1 agrees at 8 bases. For the CDR3, the DNA is TGTGCCAGCAGCTTAAGGCAGGGGGCAAATAACTATGGCTACACCTTC. Amino acids: CASSLRQGANNYGYTF.